The source of this TCR beta chain is a study of CD8+ T cells in alopecia areata. Turning to the study itself: Tofacitinib lasted 6 to 18 months, then 6 months off drug. Whole-study results and caveats: The study found that many expanded lesional clones persisted in scalp and blood during tofacitinib. Expanded CD8+ clones among the top 100, and scalp clonality, were significantly decreased by tofacitinib. Higher clonality than in normal scalp was seen in lesional scalp, especially alopecia totalis/universalis.

Specified treatment: oral pan-JAK inhibitor, 5-10 mg twice daily. The sequencing template was cDNA reverse transcribed from extracted RNA. Assay used: immunoSEQ multiplex PCR; TCRdb lists only in-frame clones, some missing. The sample includes about 140,000 clones, roughly four fifths of them seen just once. Points on this clone: Its target is not known.

CDR3 length: 15 residues. V shed 4 bases, J shed 0 bases, and the junction held 7 bases outside the gene matches. Germline lookup yields CDR1 SGHRS and CDR2 YFSETQ. Specimen: CD8+ T cells sorted from blood, collected at week 4, from a patient treated with tofacitinib. The chain has TRBV5-1 and TRBJ2-7, with 7 bases lining up with TRBD1. This TCR was sampled from a human donor with alopecia areata. The CDR3 nucleotides are TGCGCCAGCAGCACCGGACAGGCCAGCTCCTACGAGCAGTACTTC. Protein sequence: CASSTGQASSYEQYF.